A single sample gave rise to the 26 T cell receptor beta chains below, sequenced in a study of response to subunit inactivated influenza vaccine. TCRdb re-derived calls from the RT-PCR reads in MiXCR, one entry per CDR3 protein. Among a few hundred thousand distinct CDR3 sequences, around 11% were seen once, and the ten largest hold about 11%. These sequences were also reported in another study, on T cells expressing NK-cell markers. That study reports: The authors generated TCR beta cDNA through 5'RACE template switching with UMIs.

The sequenced sample was PBMCs from blood, obtained on the day of vaccination. These TCRs come from a man aged 50 to 59 who received an inactivated influenza vaccine.

This clonotype was counted between two and nine times. This chain uses TRBV20-1 with TRBJ1-5; TRBD1 matches at 7 bases. The CDR3 is made up of 15 amino acids. V was pared by 1 base and J by 3 bases, with 6 bases of the junction left unmatched. Germline CDR1 and CDR2: DFQATT and SNEGSKA (reference sequence). The CDR3 here is CSARGGTASNQPQHF. The CDR3 bases are TGCAGTGCTAGAGGAGGGACAGCCTCCAATCAGCCCCAGCATTTT.

V and J are TRBV12-3 or TRBV12-4 and TRBJ2-7, with 10 bases that match TRBD1. V trimming: 3 bases; J trimming: 3 bases; junction bases outside the gene matches: 5. The CDR3 is 15 residues long. CDR3 DNA: TGTGCCAGCAGTTTCTGGGACAGGGGTGTCTACGAGCAGTACTTC. It yields the protein CASSFWDRGVYEQYF.

In its sample, this clonotype was seen many times. The chain carries TRBV6-1 and TRBJ2-7, with 7 bases matching TRBD1. The V segment lost 6 bases and the J segment 2 bases; nucleotides outside the gene matches: 7. CDR1 and CDR2 (germline): MNHNS, SASEGT. This CDR3 comprises 14 residues. CDR3 amino acids: CASRRTGNTYEQYF. The CDR3 nucleotides are TGTGCCAGCAGAAGGACAGGCAATACCTACGAGCAGTACTTC.

The V gene is TRBV5-1, the J gene TRBJ2-2; weak D call: TRBD2 (5 bases). The germline V gene encodes CDR1 SGHRS and CDR2 YFSETQ. Trimming took 5 bases from V and 3 from J, leaving 11 bases between them. This CDR3 is built from 14 residues. The CDR3 DNA follows: TGCGCCAGCAGGAAGTCGGGGTACACCGGGGAGCTGTTTTTT. This translates into CASRKSGYTGELFF.

The rearrangement joins TRBV3-1 to TRBJ2-7; TRBD2 might be the D (5 bases). Germline lookup yields CDR1 LGHDT and CDR2 YNNKEL (reference sequence). Trimming shortened V by 0 bases and J by 0 bases, and 9 bases separated the two germline ends. The CDR3 is made up of 15 amino acids. The CDR3 coding sequence is TGTGCCAGCAGCCAAGAGAGCGGTTTCTCCTACGAGCAGTACTTC. This gives the protein CASSQESGFSYEQYF.

This clonotype was detected only a few times. The chain uses TRBV12-3 or TRBV12-4 and TRBJ2-7; D is undetermined. The ends were cut back, 7 bases at V and 4 bases at J, with 8 bases in the middle. This CDR3 contains 11 residues. CDR3 nucleotide sequence: TGTGCCAGCATGGCTTTGTACGAGCAGTACTTC. Translating gives CASMALYEQYF.

The chain links TRBV18 to TRBJ2-3; 15 bases fit TRBD2. Germline assignment: CDR1 KGHSH and CDR2 LQKENI. There are 17 residues in the CDR3. Trimming took 5 bases from V and 3 from J; bases not matched to a gene: 6. The CDR3 bases are TGTGCCAGCTCATCCGGGACTAGCGGGAGGACGACAGATACGCAGTATTTT. It specifies CASSSGTSGRTTDTQYF.

This clonotype has just a few counts. The CDR3 DNA sequence: TGTGCCAGCAGCTTCCGGGAGGATACGCAGTATTTT. Amino acid sequence: CASSFREDTQYF. The V call is TRBV7-2, the J call TRBJ2-3; tentatively, D is TRBD2 (6 bases). Germline V gives CDR1 SGHTA, CDR2 FQGNSA. Trimming cost V 3 bases and J 6 bases, with 7 bases left between them. This CDR3 has 12 residues.

The gene calls are TRBV2 and TRBJ2-7; 7 bases are shared with TRBD1. Per germline, CDR1 SNHLY and CDR2 FYNNEI. CDR3 length: 14 amino acids. V was pared by 7 bases and J by 0 bases, with 6 bases of the junction left unmatched. In DNA, the CDR3 is TGTGCCAGCACTAAAACAGGGGACTCCTACGAGCAGTACTTC. Protein sequence: CASTKTGDSYEQYF.

Only a few counts were recorded for this clonotype. The CDR3 region is CSARSGTVLRDTQYF. Written as DNA, the CDR3 is TGCAGTGCTAGATCCGGGACAGTGTTAAGGGATACGCAGTATTTT. V gene TRBV20-1 combines with J gene TRBJ2-3, with 7 positions matching TRBD1. Germline assignment: CDR1 DFQATT and CDR2 SNEGSKA (reference sequence). V shed 2 bases and J 6 bases; nucleotides not matched to a gene: 11. CDR3 length equals 15 residues.

The table lists this clonotype with many counts. The rearrangement joins TRBV12-3 or TRBV12-4 to TRBJ2-1; the match to TRBD1 covers 11 bases. V dropped 5 bases and J dropped 9; count of bases not matched to a gene: 6. This CDR3 spans 14 amino acids. DNA for the CDR3: TGTGCCAGCAGTCGCGGGACAGGGGGGGCTGAGCAGTTCTTC. Residues: CASSRGTGGAEQFF.

This clonotype showed up just a few times. V and J are TRBV7-3 and TRBJ2-5; no firm D call. CDR1 and CDR2 (germline): SGHTA, FQGTGA. The CDR3 has 13 residues. Trimming removed 6 bases from V and 2 bases from J, with 10 bases in between. The CDR3 bases are TGTGCCAGCAGTAGGGCGGATCAAGAGACCCAGTACTTC. Translating gives CASSRADQETQYF.

There are a few counts of this clonotype. The chain is built from TRBV29-1 and TRBJ1-1, with D maybe TRBD1 (6 bases). The CDR3 is 10 residues long. Germline assignment: CDR1 SQVTM and CDR2 ANQGSEA. The ends were cut back, 6 bases at V and 10 bases at J, with 12 bases in the middle. The CDR3 region has the DNA TGCAGCGTGAGCCGGGACACAGCTTTCTTT. Residues: CSVSRDTAFF.

As for this clonotype: A much larger clone lies one base from this, so it may be a read error. The chain's CDR3 is CCASSGRLRSSYEQYF. The CDR3 nucleotides read TGCTGTGCTAGTTCGGGCCGACTTAGGAGCTCCTACGAGCAGTACTTC. The chain links TRBV20-1 to TRBJ2-7; D is unresolved. The CDR3 is made up of 16 amino acids. Germline V gene lookup returns CDR1 DFQATT and CDR2 SNEGSKA (reference sequence).

The chain couples TRBV12-3 or TRBV12-4 to TRBJ2-4; 7 bases align to TRBD1. The trim removed 1 base at V and 3 bases at J, leaving 3 bases unmatched. This CDR3 has 15 residues. The CDR3 nucleotides read TGTGCCAGCAGTTTAGGTTGGGACAGCAAAAACATTCAGTACTTC. It yields the protein CASSLGWDSKNIQYF.

The V call is TRBV12-3 or TRBV12-4, the J call TRBJ1-1; TRBD1 matches 7 bases. V was pared by 6 bases and J by 2 bases, with 6 bases of the junction left unmatched. The CDR3 spans 14 residues. The chain's CDR3 is CASSEQGFNTEAFF. For the CDR3, the DNA is TGTGCCAGCAGCGAACAGGGGTTTAACACTGAAGCTTTCTTT.

The chain joins TRBV29-1 to TRBJ1-1; D possibly corresponds to TRBD1 (5 bases). This CDR3 is built from 12 residues. The germline gives CDR1 SQVTM, CDR2 ANQGSEA. With 4 bases removed from V and 2 bases from J, the gap between germline ends came to 8 bases. In DNA form, the CDR3 reads TGCAGCGTTGGACAGTTTAACACTGAAGCTTTCTTT. Its translation: CSVGQFNTEAFF.

The V and J genes are TRBV10-3 and TRBJ2-1; TRBD1 matches 7 bases. Germline values: CDR1 ENHRY, CDR2 SYGVKD. J lost 0 bases, V lost 4 bases, and 3 bases had no gene match. The CDR3 extends over 15 amino acids. CDR3: CAISGGQSSYNEQFF. Written as DNA, the CDR3 is TGTGCCATCAGTGGGGGACAGAGCTCCTACAATGAGCAGTTCTTC.

The chain uses TRBV4-1 and TRBJ2-1, with 7 bases matching TRBD1. The germline CDR1 and CDR2 sequences are MGHRA and YSYEKL. Losses at the gene ends were 4 bases for V and 1 base for J; bases not matched to a gene: 10. The CDR3 runs to 17 residues. The DNA of the CDR3 is TGCGCCAGCAGCCGAGAACCGGGACAGACATCCTACAATGAGCAGTTCTTC. Protein product: CASSREPGQTSYNEQFF.

This clonotype showed up many times. The chain has TRBV5-1 and TRBJ2-2, with D hard to call. The length of the CDR3 is 15 residues. Germline V gives CDR1 SGHRS, CDR2 YFSETQ. Trimming left V 0 bases short and J 7 bases short, with 13 bases between. CDR3 bases: TGCGCCAGCAGCTTGGCAGAGGACCCCAGCGGGGAGCTGTTTTTT. Amino acid sequence: CASSLAEDPSGELFF.

CDR3 DNA sequence: TGTGCCAGCAGTGAGACTAGCGGGGGTAACACCGGGGAGCTGTTTTTT. It codes for CASSETSGGNTGELFF. This sequence joins TRBV2 and TRBJ2-2, with 12 bases that match TRBD2. The CDR3 extends over 16 amino acids. V lost 3 bases to trimming and J lost 2 bases; unmatched junction nucleotides: 1. The V gene's germline CDR1 is SNHLY and CDR2 FYNNEI.

The chain joins TRBV7-9 to TRBJ2-1, with TRBD2 matching 12 bases. V was clipped by 2 bases and J by 8 bases; unmatched bases: 4. This CDR3 contains 15 residues. CDR1 is SEHNR, CDR2 FQNEAQ, per germline (reference sequence). The CDR3 region has the DNA TGTGCCAGCAGCTTACTGGCTAGCGGGAGGGATGAGCAGTTCTTC. Amino acids: CASSLLASGRDEQFF.

The chain couples TRBV11-2 to TRBJ2-2; D gene uncertain. V lost 5 bases and J 4 bases, leaving 11 bases between the germline ends. This CDR3 is 14 amino acids long. Germline V lookup: CDR1 SGHAT, CDR2 FQNNGV. Here the CDR3 DNA reads TGTGCCAGCAGCCCCCGGATTTCCACCGGGGAGCTGTTTTTT. Its protein is CASSPRISTGELFF.

V usage is TRBV10-3 and J usage is TRBJ2-2; 8 bases are a match to TRBD1. The germline CDR1 and CDR2 sequences are ENHRY and SYGVKD. This CDR3 contains 16 residues. With V trimmed by 8 bases and J by 0 bases, 8 bases remained unmatched. CDR3 sequence: CAIGGQGNSNTGELFF. The CDR3 bases are TGTGCCATCGGCGGACAGGGCAACTCGAACACCGGGGAGCTGTTTTTT.

The V and J genes are TRBV6-6 and TRBJ2-7; D tentatively reads TRBD1 or TRBD2 (5 bases each). With 2 bases removed from V and 3 bases from J, the gap between germline ends came to 8 bases. The CDR3 covers 13 residues. Germline CDR1 and CDR2: MNHNY and SVGAGI (reference sequence). The CDR3 is CASSYDSGYEQYF. DNA for the CDR3: TGTGCCAGCAGTTACGACAGCGGCTACGAGCAGTACTTC.

This rearrangement joins TRBV24-1 to TRBJ2-3; 14 bases are shared with TRBD2. The CDR3 length is 16 residues. The V gene's germline CDR1 is KGHDR and CDR2 SFDVKD. Germline trimming cut 9 bases from V and 0 bases from J; bases unmatched to any gene: 4. This CDR3 is CATSGLAGASTDTQYF. The CDR3 DNA is TGTGCCACCTCGGGACTAGCGGGGGCAAGCACAGATACGCAGTATTTT.